The clone carrying this TCR beta chain showed up just a few times. The germline V gene has CDR1 LGHDT and CDR2 YNNKEL (reference sequence). Trimming removed 1 base from V and 8 bases from J, with 6 bases in between. The CDR3 contains 12 residues. The data are from a study of blood T cell repertoires in COVID-19. TCRdb keeps only in-frame clones here, not all; method: immunoSEQ multiplex PCR. This sample carries hundreds of thousands of clones, approximately 84% of them seen once, and the ten largest clones take over 1.5%. The chain employs TRBV3-1 (or the pseudogene TRBV3-2) and TRBJ2-1; D uncertain. The sequenced sample consisted of peripheral blood. This receptor was identified in a woman aged 80 or over with acute or convalescent COVID-19. The CDR3 sequence: CASSQGLYEQFF. In DNA form, the CDR3 reads TGTGCCAGCAGCCAAGGGCTCTATGAGCAGTTCTTC.